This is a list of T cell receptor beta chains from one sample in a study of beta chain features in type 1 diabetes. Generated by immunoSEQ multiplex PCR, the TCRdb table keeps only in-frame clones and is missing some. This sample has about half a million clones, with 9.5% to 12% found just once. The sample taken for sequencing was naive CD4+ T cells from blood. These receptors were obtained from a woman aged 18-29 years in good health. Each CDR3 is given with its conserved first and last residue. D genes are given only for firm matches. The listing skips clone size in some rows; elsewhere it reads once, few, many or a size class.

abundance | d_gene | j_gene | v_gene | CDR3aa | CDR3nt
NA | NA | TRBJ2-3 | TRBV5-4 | CASSLEGTDTQYF | TGTGCCAGCAGCTTGGAGGGCACAGATACGCAGTATTTT
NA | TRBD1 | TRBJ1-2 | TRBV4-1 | CASSQDGRQGSYGYTF | TGCGCCAGCAGCCAAGATGGGCGACAGGGGAGCTATGGCTACACCTTC
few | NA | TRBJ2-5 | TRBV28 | CASSFGRRETQYF | TGTGCCAGCAGTTTCGGCAGGAGGGAGACCCAGTACTTC
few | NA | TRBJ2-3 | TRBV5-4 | CASSFRRGDTQYF | TGTGCCAGCAGCTTTAGGAGGGGAGATACGCAGTATTTT
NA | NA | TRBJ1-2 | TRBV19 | CASSGRTRSGYTF | TGTGCCAGTAGTGGTCGGACACGGTCGGGCTACACCTTC
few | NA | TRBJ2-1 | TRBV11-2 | CASRNRESRSNEQFF | TGTGCCAGCAGGAATCGGGAGTCCCGTAGCAATGAGCAGTTCTTC
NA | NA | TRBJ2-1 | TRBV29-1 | CSGRDNEQFF | TGCAGTGGTAGGGACAATGAGCAGTTCTTC
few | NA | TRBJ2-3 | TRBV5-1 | CASRPPSTDTQYF | TGCGCCAGCAGACCACCTAGCACAGATACGCAGTATTTT
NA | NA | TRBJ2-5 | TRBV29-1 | CCVAPGLGYQETQYF | TGCTGCGTCGCACCGGGACTGGGGTACCAAGAGACCCAGTACTTC
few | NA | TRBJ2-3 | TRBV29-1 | CSAFITTMGQTSTDTQYF | TGCAGCGCCTTCATTACTACGATGGGACAAACTAGCACAGATACGCAGTATTTT
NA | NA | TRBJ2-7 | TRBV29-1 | CSARVSHSYEQYF | TGCAGCGCTAGGGTCTCCCACTCCTACGAGCAGTACTTC
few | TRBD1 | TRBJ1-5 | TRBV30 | CASSGQGNQPQHF | TGTGCCTCCTCGGGACAGGGAAATCAGCCCCAGCATTTT
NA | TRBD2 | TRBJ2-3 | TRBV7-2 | CASSLGLAGVDTQYF | TGTGCCAGCAGCTTGGGACTAGCGGGAGTGGATACGCAGTATTTT
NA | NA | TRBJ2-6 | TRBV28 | CASSFIGFNVLTF | TGTGCCAGCAGTTTTATAGGGTTTAACGTCCTGACTTTC
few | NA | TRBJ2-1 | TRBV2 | CASSATRAFYNEQFF | TGTGCCAGCAGTGCAACAAGGGCGTTTTACAATGAGCAGTTCTTC
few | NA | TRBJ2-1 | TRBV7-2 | CASSLVSGVEQFF | TGTGCCAGCAGCTTAGTTTCAGGAGTTGAGCAGTTCTTC
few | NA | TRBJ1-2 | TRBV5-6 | CASSTGPYGYTF | TGTGCCAGCAGTACAGGGCCCTATGGCTACACCTTC
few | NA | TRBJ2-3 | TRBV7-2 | CASSLARDTQYF | TGTGCCAGCAGCTTAGCACGGGATACGCAGTATTTT
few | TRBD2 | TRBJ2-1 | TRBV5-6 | CASNPLAGDNNEQFF | TGTGCCAGCAATCCACTAGCGGGAGACAACAATGAGCAGTTCTTC
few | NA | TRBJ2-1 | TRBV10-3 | CAIGGYNEQFF | TGTGCCATCGGGGGCTACAATGAGCAGTTCTTC
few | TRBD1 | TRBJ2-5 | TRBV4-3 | CASSQVISGTGASGGQETQYF | TGCGCCAGCAGCCAAGTTATATCCGGGACAGGGGCATCAGGGGGACAAGAGACCCAGTACTTC
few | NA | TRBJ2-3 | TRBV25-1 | CASRDTGGTDTQYF | TGTGCCAGCAGGGACACCGGCGGGACAGATACGCAGTATTTT
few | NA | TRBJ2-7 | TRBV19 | CASSIGGAWAYEQYF | TGTGCCAGTAGTATAGGAGGGGCGTGGGCCTACGAGCAGTACTTC
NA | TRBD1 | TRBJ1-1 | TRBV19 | CATKDRENTEAFF | TGTGCCACCAAGGACAGGGAGAACACTGAAGCTTTCTTT
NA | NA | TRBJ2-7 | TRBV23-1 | CASTYASYEQYF | TGCGCCAGCACCTACGCTTCCTACGAGCAGTACTTC
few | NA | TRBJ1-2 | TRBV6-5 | CASSPFGDGYTF | TGTGCCAGCAGTCCGTTCGGGGACGGCTACACCTTC